Reported below is one TCR beta chain. Its matching antigen is unknown. Using unique molecular identifiers, the investigators prepared the TCRbeta library. TCRdb ran MiXCR on the PCR reads and lists one entry per CDR3 protein. This table has tens of thousands of distinct CDR3 sequences, roughly a sixth appearing once. This entry comes from a study of T-cell reconstitution after alpha-beta-depleted transplantation in children. Study-level findings and limits: Diversity of TCRbeta at day 60 was high in some patients, arising from surviving recipient T cells and thymic progenitors. About two months after transplant, alpha-beta T cells reportedly came from several hundred expanded graft clones. A year had passed since transplant, and T-cell counts and diversity by then came mostly from newly produced T cells.

The germline V gene encodes CDR1 DFQATT and CDR2 SNEGSKA (reference sequence). The CDR3 length is 16 residues. Trimming cost V 3 bases and J 5 bases; bases outside gene matches: 8. Sequenced material: PBMCs, mostly from graft donor cells, taken 180 days after TCRalphabeta/CD19-depleted stem cell transplant. The receptor comes from a male patient between 2 and 15 years old who had a stem cell transplant for acute lymphoblastic leukemia, so the T cells may come from the graft donor. V usage is TRBV20-1 and J usage is TRBJ2-1; 12 positions agree with TRBD2. CDR3 DNA sequence: TGCAGTGCTAGTCCCCCTGGACTAGCGGGAAACAATGAGCAGTTCTTC. It is translated as CSASPPGLAGNNEQFF.